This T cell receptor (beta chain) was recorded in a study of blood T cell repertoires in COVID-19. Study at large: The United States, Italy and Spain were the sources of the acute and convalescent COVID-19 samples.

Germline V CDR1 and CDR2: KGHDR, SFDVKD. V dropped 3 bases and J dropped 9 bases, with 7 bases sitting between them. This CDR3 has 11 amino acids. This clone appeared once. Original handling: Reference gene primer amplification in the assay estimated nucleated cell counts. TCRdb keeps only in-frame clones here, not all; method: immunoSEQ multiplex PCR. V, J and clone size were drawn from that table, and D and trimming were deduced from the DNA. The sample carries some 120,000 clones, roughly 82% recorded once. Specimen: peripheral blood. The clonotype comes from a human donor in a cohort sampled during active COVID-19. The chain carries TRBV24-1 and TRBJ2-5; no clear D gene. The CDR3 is CATSDEQAQYF. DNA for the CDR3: TGTGCCACCAGTGATGAGCAGGCCCAGTACTTC.